A single sample is the source of the 3 T cell receptor beta chains below, sequenced in a study of control samples from healthy donors and cancer patients. Only in-frame clones appear in the TCRdb table, and some are missing; sequencing was by immunoSEQ multiplex PCR. The table has approximately 150,000 clones, over 85% seen once. The sequenced material came from blood. The receptor set was obtained from a man aged 18-30 years in good health.

This rearrangement joins TRBV7-6 to TRBJ1-2; D might be TRBD1 (6 bases). V lost 0 bases to trimming and J lost 4 bases, with 12 bases between them. The CDR3 length is 15 residues. Germline assignment: CDR1 SGHVS and CDR2 FNYEAQ. CDR3: CASSLAEGQGYGYTF. As DNA, the CDR3 is TGTGCCAGCAGCTTAGCCGAGGGACAAGGCTATGGCTACACCTTC. The complete variable domain, with remaining parts taken from reference TRBV7-6 and TRBJ1-2, reads GAGVSQSPRYKVTKRGQDVALRCDPISGHVSLYWYRQALGQGPEFLTYFNYEAQQDKSGLPNDRFSAERPEGSISTLTIQRTEQRDSAMYRCASSLAEGQGYGYTFGSGTRLTVV.

Of note for this clone: In the same sample, other DNA sequences code for this CDR3. This chain connects TRBV21-1 to TRBJ1-2. TRBV21-1 is recorded as a pseudogene. The CDR3 totals 17 residues. CDR3 DNA: TGTGCCAGCAGCAAAGGGGGGACCGTACCGGTTCTCTATGGCTACACCTTC. Translating gives CASSKGGTVPVLYGYTF.

CDR3 sequence (DNA): TGCGCCAGCAGCCAAGCCGCGAACACTGAAGCTTTCTTT. This sequence encodes CASSQAANTEAFF. This sequence joins TRBV4-1 and TRBJ1-1; D unresolved. V dropped 1 base and J dropped 1 base, with 4 bases sitting between them. This CDR3 spans 13 amino acids. Germline V CDR1 and CDR2: MGHRA, YSYEKL.